A single T cell receptor (beta chain) is shown here with its context. In germline, CDR1 is MNHNY, CDR2 SVGAGI (reference sequence). Losses at the gene ends were 1 base for V and 5 bases for J; bases not matched to a gene: 7. This CDR3 has 15 amino acids. These data come from a study of blood T cell repertoires in COVID-19. About the study: Sites across the United States, Italy and Spain contributed samples from acute and convalescent COVID-19. PBMCs, B-cell-depleted T cells, or T cells provided the cDNA or gDNA that made up the material.

Data came from immunoSEQ multiplex PCR; TCRdb stores just in-frame clones and leaves some out. The data show some 300,000 clones, with more than 75% seen just once and over 1% held by the top ten. Sample: peripheral blood. The V call is TRBV6-6, the J call TRBJ2-7; TRBD1 aligns across 8 bases. The origin of this receptor is a man aged 65-85 years with acute or convalescent COVID-19. CDR3 coding DNA: TGTGCCAGCAGTTACTTCCAGGGGGCGCAAAACGAGCAGTACTTC. It translates to CASSYFQGAQNEQYF.